The subject of this entry is one T cell receptor (beta chain). In the authors' workflow: Estimation of nucleated cell counts relied on the amplification of reference gene primers. Assay: immunoSEQ multiplex PCR; the TCRdb copy retains only in-frame clones and omits some. D and trimming were read from the DNA, whereas the V and J calls and clone size are those reported in that table. The sample records fewer than 350,000 clones, about nine tenths being singletons. The record originates from a study of blood T cell repertoires in COVID-19. Across the study: Material from acute and convalescent COVID-19 was sourced from the United States, Italy and Spain. The analysed material was cDNA or gDNA that came from T cells, B-cell-depleted T cells, or PBMCs.

This CDR3 is 11 amino acids long. Trimming shortened V by 6 bases and J by 9 bases, and 9 bases separated the two germline ends. The V gene's germline CDR1 is SNHLY and CDR2 FYNNEI. This receptor was identified in a man aged 35 to 55 with active or convalescent COVID-19. Sequences were obtained from peripheral blood. V gene TRBV2 combines with J gene TRBJ2-1; weak D call: TRBD2 (5 bases). The CDR3 DNA sequence: TGTGCCAGCAGAAGTAGCGTTGAGCAGTTCTTC. The encoded protein is CASRSSVEQFF.